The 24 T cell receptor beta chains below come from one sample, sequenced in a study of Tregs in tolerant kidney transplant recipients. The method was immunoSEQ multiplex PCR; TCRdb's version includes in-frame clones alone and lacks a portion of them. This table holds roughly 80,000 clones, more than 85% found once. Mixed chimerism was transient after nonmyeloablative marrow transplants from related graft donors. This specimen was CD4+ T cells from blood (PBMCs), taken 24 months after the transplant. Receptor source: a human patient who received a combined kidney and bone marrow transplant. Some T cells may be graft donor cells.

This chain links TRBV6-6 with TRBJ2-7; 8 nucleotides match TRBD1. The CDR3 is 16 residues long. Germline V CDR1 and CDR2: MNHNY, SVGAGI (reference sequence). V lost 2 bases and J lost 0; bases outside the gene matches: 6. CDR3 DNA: TGTGCCAGCAGTTACATTGGGACAGGCAGCTCCTACGAGCAGTACTTC. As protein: CASSYIGTGSSYEQYF.

The CDR3 sequence is CASSQPIPRTSGRRNSYEQYF. The CDR3 coding sequence is TGCGCCAGCAGCCAACCCATCCCTAGGACTAGCGGGAGGAGAAATTCATACGAGCAGTACTTC. The V call is TRBV4-1, the J call TRBJ2-7; TRBD2 aligns across 14 bases. Germline CDR1 MGHRA, CDR2 YSYEKL. This CDR3 is 21 amino acids long. Germline trimming cut 2 bases from V and 4 bases from J; bases unmatched to any gene: 19.

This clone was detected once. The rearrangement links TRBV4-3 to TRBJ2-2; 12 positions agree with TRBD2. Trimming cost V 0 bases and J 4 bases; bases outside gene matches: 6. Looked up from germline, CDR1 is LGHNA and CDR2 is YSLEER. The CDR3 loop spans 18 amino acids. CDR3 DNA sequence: TGCGCCAGCAGCCAAGACTGGACTAGCGGGACCGGCACCGGGGAGCTGTTTTTT. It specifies CASSQDWTSGTGTGELFF.

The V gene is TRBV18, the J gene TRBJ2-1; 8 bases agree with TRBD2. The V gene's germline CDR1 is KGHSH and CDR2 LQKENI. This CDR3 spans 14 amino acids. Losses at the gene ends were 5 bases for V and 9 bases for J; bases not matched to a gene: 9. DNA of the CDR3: TGTGCCAGCTCATCCCAACACGGGAGGGGTGAGCAGTTCTTC. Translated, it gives CASSSQHGRGEQFF.

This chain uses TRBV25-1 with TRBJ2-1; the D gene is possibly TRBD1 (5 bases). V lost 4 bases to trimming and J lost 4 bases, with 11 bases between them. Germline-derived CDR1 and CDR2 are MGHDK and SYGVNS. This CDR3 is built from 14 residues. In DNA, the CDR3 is TGTGCCAGCAGTGTTGACAGTAGGTACAATGAGCAGTTCTTC. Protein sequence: CASSVDSRYNEQFF.

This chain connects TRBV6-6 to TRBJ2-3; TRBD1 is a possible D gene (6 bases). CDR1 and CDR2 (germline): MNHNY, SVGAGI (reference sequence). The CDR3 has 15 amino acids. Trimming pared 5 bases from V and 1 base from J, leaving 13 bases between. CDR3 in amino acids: CASSPDRLRTDTQYF. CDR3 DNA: TGTGCCAGCAGTCCGGACAGACTACGCACAGATACGCAGTATTTT.

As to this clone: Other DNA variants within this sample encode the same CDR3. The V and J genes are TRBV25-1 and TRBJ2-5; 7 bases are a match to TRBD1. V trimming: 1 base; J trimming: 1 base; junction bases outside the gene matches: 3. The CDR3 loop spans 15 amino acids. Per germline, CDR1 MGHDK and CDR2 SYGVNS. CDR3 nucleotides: TGTGCCAGCAGTGAATTGACAGGGCCCCAAGAGACCCAGTACTTC. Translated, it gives CASSELTGPQETQYF.

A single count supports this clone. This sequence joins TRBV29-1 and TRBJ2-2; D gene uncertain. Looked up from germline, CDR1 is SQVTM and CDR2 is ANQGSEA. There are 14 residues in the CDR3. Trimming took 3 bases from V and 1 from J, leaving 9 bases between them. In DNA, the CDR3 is TGCAGCGTTGATGGGCCCATGAACACCGGGGAGCTGTTTTTT. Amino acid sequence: CSVDGPMNTGELFF.

The CDR3 bases are TGTGCCAGCAGCTACGACCCGACAGGGAAGGCCCTAGGGTACGAGCAGTACTTC. Translated: CASSYDPTGKALGYEQYF. The rearrangement uses TRBV5-4 and TRBJ2-5; 7 nucleotides match TRBD1. The tail of the sequence fits TRBJ2-7 better, so the J call may be wrong. The germline CDR1 and CDR2 sequences are SGHNT and YYREEE (reference sequence). The CDR3 runs to 18 residues.

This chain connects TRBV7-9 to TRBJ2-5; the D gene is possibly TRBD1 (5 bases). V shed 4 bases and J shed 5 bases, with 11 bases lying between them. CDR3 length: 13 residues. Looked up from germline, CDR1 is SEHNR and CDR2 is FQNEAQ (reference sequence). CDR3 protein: CASSSDIGETQYF. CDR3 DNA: TGTGCCAGCAGCTCGGACATTGGGGAGACCCAGTACTTC.

The CDR3 sequence is CASSLGLAGVAGELFF. As DNA, the CDR3 is TGTGCCAGCAGCCTGGGACTAGCGGGAGTCGCCGGGGAGCTGTTTTTT. V is TRBV7-6 and J is TRBJ2-2; 14 nucleotides match TRBD2. V shed 5 bases and J 6 bases; nucleotides not matched to a gene: 5. The CDR3 extends over 16 amino acids. Germline-derived CDR1 and CDR2 are SGHVS and FNYEAQ. Full variable domain (missing parts from reference TRBV7-6 and TRBJ2-2): GAGVSQSPRYKVTKRGQDVALRCDPISGHVSLYWYRQALGQGPEFLTYFNYEAQQDKSGLPNDRFSAERPEGSISTLTIQRTEQRDSAMYRCASSLGLAGVAGELFFGEGSRLTVL.

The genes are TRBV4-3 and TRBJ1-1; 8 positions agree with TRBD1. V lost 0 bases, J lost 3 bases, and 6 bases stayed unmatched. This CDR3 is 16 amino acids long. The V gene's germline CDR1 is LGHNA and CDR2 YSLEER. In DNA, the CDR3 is TGCGCCAGCAGCCAAGATCACAGGGGGGGGGACACTGAAGCTTTCTTT. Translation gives CASSQDHRGGDTEAFF.

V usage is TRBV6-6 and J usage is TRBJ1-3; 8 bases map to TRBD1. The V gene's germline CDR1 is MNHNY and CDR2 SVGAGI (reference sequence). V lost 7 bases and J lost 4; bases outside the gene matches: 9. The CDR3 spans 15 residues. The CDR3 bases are TGTGCCAGCACCAACTCCTGGACAGGGGGAAACACCATATATTTT. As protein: CASTNSWTGGNTIYF.

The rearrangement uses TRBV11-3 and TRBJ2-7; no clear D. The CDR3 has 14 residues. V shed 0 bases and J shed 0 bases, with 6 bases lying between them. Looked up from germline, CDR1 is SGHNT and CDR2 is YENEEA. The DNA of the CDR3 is TGTGCCAGCAGCTTAGACAGGCACTCCTACGAGCAGTACTTC. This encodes CASSLDRHSYEQYF.

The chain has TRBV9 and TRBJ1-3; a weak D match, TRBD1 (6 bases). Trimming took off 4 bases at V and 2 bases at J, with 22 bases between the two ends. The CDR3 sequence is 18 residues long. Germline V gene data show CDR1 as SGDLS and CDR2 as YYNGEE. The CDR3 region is CASSRSLGGGNAGNTIYF. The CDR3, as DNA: TGTGCCAGCAGCCGCAGCCTTGGGGGGGGCAATGCTGGAAACACCATATATTTT.

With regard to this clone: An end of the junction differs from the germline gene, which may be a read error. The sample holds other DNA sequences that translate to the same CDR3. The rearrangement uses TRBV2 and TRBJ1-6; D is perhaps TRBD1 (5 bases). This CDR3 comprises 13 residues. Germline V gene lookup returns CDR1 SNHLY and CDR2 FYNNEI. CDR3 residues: CATTQGLNSPLHF. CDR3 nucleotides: TGTGCCACCACGCAGGGACTAAATTCCCCCCTCCACTTT. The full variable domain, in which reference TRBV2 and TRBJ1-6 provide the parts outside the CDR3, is EPEVTQTPSHQVTQMGQEVILRCVPISNHLYFYWYRQILGQKVEFLVSFYNNEISEKSEIFDDQFSVERPDGSNFTLKIRSTKLEDSAMYFCATTQGLNSPLHFGNGTRLTVT.

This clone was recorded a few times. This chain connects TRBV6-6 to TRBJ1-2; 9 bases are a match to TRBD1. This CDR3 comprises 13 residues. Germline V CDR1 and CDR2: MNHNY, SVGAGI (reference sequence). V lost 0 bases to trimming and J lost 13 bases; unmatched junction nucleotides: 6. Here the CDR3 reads CASSYSGDRVITF. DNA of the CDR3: TGTGCCAGCAGTTACTCTGGGGACAGGGTGATCACCTTC.

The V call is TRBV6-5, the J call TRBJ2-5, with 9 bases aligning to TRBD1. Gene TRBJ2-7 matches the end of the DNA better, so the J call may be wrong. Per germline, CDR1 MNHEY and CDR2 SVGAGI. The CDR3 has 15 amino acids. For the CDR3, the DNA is TGTGCCAGCAGTTACGTCCGGGACAGGGCCTACGAGCAGTACTTC. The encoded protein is CASSYVRDRAYEQYF.

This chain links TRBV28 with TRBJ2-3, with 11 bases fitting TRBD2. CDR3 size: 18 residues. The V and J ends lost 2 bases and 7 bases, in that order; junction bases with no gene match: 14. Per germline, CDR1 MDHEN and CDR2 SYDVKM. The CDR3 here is CASSLATGTSGSRNTQYF. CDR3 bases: TGTGCCAGCAGTTTAGCTACCGGGACTAGCGGTTCAAGGAATACGCAGTATTTT.

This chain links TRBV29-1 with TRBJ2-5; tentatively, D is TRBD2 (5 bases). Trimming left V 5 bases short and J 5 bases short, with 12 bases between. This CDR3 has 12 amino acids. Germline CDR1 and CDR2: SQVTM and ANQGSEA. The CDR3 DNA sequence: TGCAGCGTTTTACTAGGAGCGGAGACCCAGTACTTC. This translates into CSVLLGAETQYF.

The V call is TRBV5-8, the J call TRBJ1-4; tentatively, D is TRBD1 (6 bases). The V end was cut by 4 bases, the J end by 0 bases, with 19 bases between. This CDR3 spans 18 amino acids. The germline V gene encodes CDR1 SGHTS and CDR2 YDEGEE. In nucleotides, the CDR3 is TGTGCCAGCAGCCTGGGACACGCGTCCGTTGCAACTAATGAAAAACTGTTTTTT. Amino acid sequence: CASSLGHASVATNEKLFF.

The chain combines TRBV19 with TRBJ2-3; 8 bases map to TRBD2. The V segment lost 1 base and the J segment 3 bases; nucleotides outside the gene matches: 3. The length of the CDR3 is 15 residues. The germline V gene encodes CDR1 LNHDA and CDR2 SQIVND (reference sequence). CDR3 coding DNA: TGTGCCAGTAGTATAGTTAGCGGGACTACAGATACGCAGTATTTT. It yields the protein CASSIVSGTTDTQYF.

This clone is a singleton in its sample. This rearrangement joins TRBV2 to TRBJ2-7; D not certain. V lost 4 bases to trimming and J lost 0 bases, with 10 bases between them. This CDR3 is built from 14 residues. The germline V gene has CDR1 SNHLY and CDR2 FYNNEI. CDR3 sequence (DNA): TGTGCCAGCAGTGTTGAGCGATCCTCCTACGAGCAGTACTTC. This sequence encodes CASSVERSSYEQYF.

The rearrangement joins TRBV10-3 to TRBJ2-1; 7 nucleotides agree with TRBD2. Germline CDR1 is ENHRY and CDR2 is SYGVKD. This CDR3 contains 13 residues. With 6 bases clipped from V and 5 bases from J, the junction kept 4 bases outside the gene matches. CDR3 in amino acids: CAIRGSGNNEQFF. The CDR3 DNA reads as TGTGCCATCAGAGGGAGCGGGAACAATGAGCAGTTCTTC.